Given below is one T cell receptor beta chain in context. Its antigen has not been determined. No much larger clone is present one base from it, and per-base qualities are unavailable. This specimen's time point label, interpreted: at surgical resection after neoadjuvant nivolumab +/- ipilimumab. Samples were obtained from the phase 2 randomized NEOSTAR trial, in which neoadjuvant nivolumab or nivolumab plus ipilimumab followed by surgery was tested in operable NSCLC. Reading the germline V gene gives CDR1 KGHSH and CDR2 LQKENI. The CDR3 holds 14 amino acids from the cysteine to the phenylalanine. Only the CDR3 DNA stays, 42 bases, in frame from base 1. The V end loses 0 bases and the J end loses 1 base, and a stretch of 7 bases separates them. The entry originates in a study of neoadjuvant nivolumab and ipilimumab in lung cancer (dated by TCRdb to about 2020). For context, the study as a whole: Intravenous nivolumab was dosed at 3 mg/kg on days 1, 15 and 29, and in the combination arm ipilimumab 1 mg/kg was added on day 1 only. The primary endpoint of the trial was the rate of major pathologic response (MPR) in the intention-to-treat population of each study arm. The trial treated about 45 patients with operable NSCLC: roughly 23 were randomized to nivolumab monotherapy and roughly 20 to nivolumab plus ipilimumab. TCR repertoires were compared between pretherapy (baseline) peripheral blood and tumors resected at surgery after neoadjuvant immune checkpoint blockade. Seven patients had matched pretherapy and resected tumor pairs analyzed, with four treated with nivolumab and three with nivolumab plus ipilimumab.

Library method: the immunoSEQ multiplex PCR assay. Regarding the original processing steps: Repertoires were summarized in terms of richness and clonality, and significantly expanded and contracted clones between pre- and post-therapy samples were identified. TCRdb's version of the immuneACCESS table is confined to in-frame rearrangements and falls short of the full clone set. An unresolved V gene accounts for under half of the shortfall where checked; the remainder is of unknown origin. That table furnishes V, J and clone size, whereas the DNA furnished D and trimming. Here the sample has more than 8,500 clones; roughly three quarters occur a single time. 6.5% to 8.5% of the sample goes to the ten largest clones. Findings and caveats that apply to the study as a whole: TCR richness and clonality were greater in resected tumors than in tumor-adjacent uninvolved lung, and increases were seen in more dual-therapy-treated tumors. A small number of samples was subjected to TCR sequencing. From pretherapy to surgery, tumor T-cell richness and clonality increased in three of three dual-therapy tumors but in only two of four nivolumab-treated tumors. Pretherapy blood TCR richness correlated positively with richness in tumors resected after neoadjuvant therapy (Spearman R of about 0.82). No significant correlation was found between TCR clonality and pathologic tumor regression, and only a single major-pathologic-response sample was available for the analysis of TCR clonality versus pathologic tumor regression.

The receptor chain draws on TRBV18 and TRBJ2-7, and perhaps TRBD1 as D gene, on 5 matching bases. This TCR came from an adult with non-small cell lung cancer. Some clones in this sample may be carry-over from other donors' samples. The source was tumor tissue, collected after neoadjuvant nivolumab, alone or with ipilimumab, at or shortly before surgery. The CDR3 reads as follows: CASSPPSGSYEQYF. The DNA sequence reads TGTGCCAGCTCACCACCTTCAGGGTCCTACGAGCAGTACTTC.